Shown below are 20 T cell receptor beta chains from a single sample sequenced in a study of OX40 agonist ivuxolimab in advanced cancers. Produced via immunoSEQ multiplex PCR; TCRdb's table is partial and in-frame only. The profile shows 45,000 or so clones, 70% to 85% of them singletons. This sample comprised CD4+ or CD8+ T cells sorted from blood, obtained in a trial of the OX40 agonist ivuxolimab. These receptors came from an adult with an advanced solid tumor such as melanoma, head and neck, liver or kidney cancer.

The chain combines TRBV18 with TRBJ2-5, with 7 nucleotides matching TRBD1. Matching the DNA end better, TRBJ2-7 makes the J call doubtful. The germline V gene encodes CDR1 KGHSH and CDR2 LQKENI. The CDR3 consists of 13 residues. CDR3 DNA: TGTGCCAGCTCACGGACAGGAACCTACGAGCAGTACTTC. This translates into CASSRTGTYEQYF.

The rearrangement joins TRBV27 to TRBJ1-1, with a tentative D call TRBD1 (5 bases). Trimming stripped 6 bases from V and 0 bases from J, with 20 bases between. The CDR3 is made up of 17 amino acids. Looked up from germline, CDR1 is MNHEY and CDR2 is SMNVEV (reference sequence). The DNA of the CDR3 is TGTGCCAGCAGGTCGACAGAAAGGGGTAAAATGAACACTGAAGCTTTCTTT. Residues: CASRSTERGKMNTEAFF.

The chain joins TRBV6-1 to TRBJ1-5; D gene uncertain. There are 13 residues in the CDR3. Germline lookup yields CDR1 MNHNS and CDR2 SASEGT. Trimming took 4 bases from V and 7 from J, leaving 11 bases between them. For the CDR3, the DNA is TGTGCCAGCAGTGGTGCCGGGGTACAGCCCCAGCATTTT. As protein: CASSGAGVQPQHF.

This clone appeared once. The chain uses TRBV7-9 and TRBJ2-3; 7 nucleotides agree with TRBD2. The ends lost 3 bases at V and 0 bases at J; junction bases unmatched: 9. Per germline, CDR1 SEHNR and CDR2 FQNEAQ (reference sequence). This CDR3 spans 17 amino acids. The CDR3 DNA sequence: TGTGCCAGCAGCTTGAGAACGGGACTACCAAGCACAGATACGCAGTATTTT. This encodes CASSLRTGLPSTDTQYF.

The CDR3 nucleotides read TGTGCCACACCGGGACAGGGACTTCTAGCCAAAAACATTCAGTACTTC. This gives the protein CATPGQGLLAKNIQYF. The chain links TRBV6-4 to TRBJ2-4; 9 bases are a match to TRBD1. Germline CDR1 MRHNA, CDR2 SNTAGT. The CDR3 loop spans 16 amino acids. J was trimmed by 0 bases and V by 10 bases; bases with no gene match: 10.

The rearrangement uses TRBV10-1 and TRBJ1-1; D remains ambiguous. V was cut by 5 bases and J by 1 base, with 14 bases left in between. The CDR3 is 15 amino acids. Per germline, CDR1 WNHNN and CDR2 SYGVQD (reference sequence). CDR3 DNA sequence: TGCGCCAGCAGTCTGTCGAAAGAGGGGAACACTGAAGCTTTCTTT. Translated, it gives CASSLSKEGNTEAFF.

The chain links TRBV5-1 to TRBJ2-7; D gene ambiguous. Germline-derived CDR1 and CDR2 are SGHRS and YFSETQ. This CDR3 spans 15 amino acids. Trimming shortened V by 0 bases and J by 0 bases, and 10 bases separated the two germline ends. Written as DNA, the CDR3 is TGCGCCAGCAGCTTGGTTTCCGGGCTCTCCTACGAGCAGTACTTC. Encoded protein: CASSLVSGLSYEQYF.

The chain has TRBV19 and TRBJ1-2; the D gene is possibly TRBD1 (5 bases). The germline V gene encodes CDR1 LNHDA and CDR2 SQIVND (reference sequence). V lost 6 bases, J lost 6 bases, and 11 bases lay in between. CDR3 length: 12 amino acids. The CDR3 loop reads CASRQGVDGYTF. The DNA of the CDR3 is TGTGCCAGTAGGCAGGGAGTTGATGGCTACACCTTC.

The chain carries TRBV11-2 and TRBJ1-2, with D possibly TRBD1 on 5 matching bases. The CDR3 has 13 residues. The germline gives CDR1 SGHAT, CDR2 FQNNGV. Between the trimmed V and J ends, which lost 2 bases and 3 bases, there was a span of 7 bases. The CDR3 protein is CASSLTTDYGYTF. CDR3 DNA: TGTGCCAGCAGCTTAACGACAGACTATGGCTACACCTTC.

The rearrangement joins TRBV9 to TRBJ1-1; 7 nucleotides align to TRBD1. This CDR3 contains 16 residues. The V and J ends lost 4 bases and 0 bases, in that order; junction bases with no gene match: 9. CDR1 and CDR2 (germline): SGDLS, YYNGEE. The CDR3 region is CASSPPPTGLNTEAFF. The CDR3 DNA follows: TGTGCCAGCAGCCCCCCCCCGACAGGGCTGAACACTGAAGCTTTCTTT.

The chain's CDR3 is CAIGGTSPSYEQYF. CDR3 sequence (DNA): TGTGCCATCGGGGGGACGTCCCCCTCCTACGAGCAGTACTTC. The chain is built from TRBV10-3 and TRBJ2-7, with D tentatively TRBD2 (6 bases). Per the germline V gene, CDR1 is ENHRY and CDR2 is SYGVKD. The ends were cut back, 8 bases at V and 0 bases at J, with 14 bases in the middle. CDR3 length: 14 residues.

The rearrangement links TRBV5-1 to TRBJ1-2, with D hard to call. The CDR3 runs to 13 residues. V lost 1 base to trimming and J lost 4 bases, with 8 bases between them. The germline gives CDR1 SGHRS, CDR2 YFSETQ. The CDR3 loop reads CASSLSSGYGYTF. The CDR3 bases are TGCGCCAGCAGCTTGAGCAGTGGCTATGGCTACACCTTC.

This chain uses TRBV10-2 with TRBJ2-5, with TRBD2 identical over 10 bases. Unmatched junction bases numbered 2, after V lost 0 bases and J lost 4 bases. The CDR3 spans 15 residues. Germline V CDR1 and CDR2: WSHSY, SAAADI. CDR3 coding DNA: TGCGCCAGCAGTGAGTCTCTAGCGGGAGTAGAGACCCAGTACTTC. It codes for CASSESLAGVETQYF.

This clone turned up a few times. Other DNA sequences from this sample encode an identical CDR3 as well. The CDR3 is CASSPLATGELFF. The CDR3 DNA reads as TGTGCCAGCTCGCCTCTAGCTACCGGGGAGCTGTTTTTT. This rearrangement joins TRBV18 to TRBJ2-2; D perhaps matches TRBD2 (5 bases). V lost 6 bases and J lost 5, with 10 bases in between. The CDR3 has 13 amino acids. The germline V gene has CDR1 KGHSH and CDR2 LQKENI.

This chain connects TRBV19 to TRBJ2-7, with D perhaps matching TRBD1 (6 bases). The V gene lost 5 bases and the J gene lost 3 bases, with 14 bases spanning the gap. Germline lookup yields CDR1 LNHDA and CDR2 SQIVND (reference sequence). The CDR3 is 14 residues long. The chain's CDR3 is CASSPRTDYYEQYF. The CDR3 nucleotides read TGTGCCAGTAGTCCCCGGACAGATTACTACGAGCAGTACTTC.

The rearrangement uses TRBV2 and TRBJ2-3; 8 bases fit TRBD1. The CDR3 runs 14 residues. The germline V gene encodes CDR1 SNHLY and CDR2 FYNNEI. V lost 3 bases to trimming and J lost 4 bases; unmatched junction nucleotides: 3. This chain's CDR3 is CASSDLQGADTQYF. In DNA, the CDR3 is TGTGCCAGCAGTGATTTACAGGGGGCAGATACGCAGTATTTT.

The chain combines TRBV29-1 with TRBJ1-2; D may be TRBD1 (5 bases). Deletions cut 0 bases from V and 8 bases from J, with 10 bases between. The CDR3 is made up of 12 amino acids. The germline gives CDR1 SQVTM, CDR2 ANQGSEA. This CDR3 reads CSVEDPRGGYTF. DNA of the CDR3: TGCAGCGTTGAAGATCCTAGGGGCGGCTACACCTTC.

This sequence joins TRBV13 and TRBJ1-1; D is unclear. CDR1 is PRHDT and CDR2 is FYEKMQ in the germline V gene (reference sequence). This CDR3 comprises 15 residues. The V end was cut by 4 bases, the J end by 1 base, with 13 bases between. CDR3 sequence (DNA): TGTGCCAGCAGCTCCCGGGAGGAGAAGAACACTGAAGCTTTCTTT. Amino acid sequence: CASSSREEKNTEAFF.

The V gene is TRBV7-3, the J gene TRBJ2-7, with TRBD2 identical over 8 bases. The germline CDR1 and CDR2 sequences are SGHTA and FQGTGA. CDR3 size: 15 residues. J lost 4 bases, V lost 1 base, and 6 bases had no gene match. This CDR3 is CASSLMRGEGYEQYF. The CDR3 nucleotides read TGTGCCAGCAGCTTAATGCGGGGGGAAGGGTACGAGCAGTACTTC. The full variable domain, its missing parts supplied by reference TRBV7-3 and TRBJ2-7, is GAGVSQTPSNKVTEKGKYVELRCDPISGHTALYWYRQSLGQGPEFLIYFQGTGAADDSGLPNDRFFAVRPEGSVSTLKIQRTERGDSAVYLCASSLMRGEGYEQYFGPGTRLTVT.

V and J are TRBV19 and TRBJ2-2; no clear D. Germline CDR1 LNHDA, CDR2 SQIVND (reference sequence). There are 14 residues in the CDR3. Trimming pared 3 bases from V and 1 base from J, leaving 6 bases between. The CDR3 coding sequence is TGTGCCAGTAGTATCTTCAGGAACACCGGGGAGCTGTTTTTT. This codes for CASSIFRNTGELFF.